This TCR beta chain was observed in a study of Ad26.COV2.S vaccination and SARS-CoV-2 variants. On the study more broadly: Participants got Ad26.COV2.S intramuscularly, once or twice 56 days apart. Study observations and caveats: Whether participants received vaccine or placebo, their non-spike TCR breadth was similar. It was reported that spike-specific CD8+ and CD4+ T cell responses were substantially broad after vaccination.

Notes on this clone: Its antigen is undetermined.

This sample's treatment: some 20 received Ad26.COV2.S at low or high dose, single or two shots; about 5 received placebo; per-sample allocation not given. The investigators took samples on day 63 after the first vaccine or placebo injection. SARS-CoV-2 spike from the Wuhan strain was encoded by the vaccine, an Ad26 vector. CDR3 length equals 12 residues. Germline values: CDR1 MNHEY, CDR2 SVGAGI. J was trimmed by 5 bases and V by 6 bases; bases with no gene match: 2. Some clones are missing from TCRdb's copy, which holds only in-frame ones; the method was immunoSEQ multiplex PCR. The data hold fewer than 500,000 clones, with 90% observed a single time.

The sequence came from a person aged 18 to 65 who received the Ad26.COV2.S COVID-19 vaccine or a placebo. The specimen comprised peripheral blood, sampled in a trial of Ad26.COV2.S vaccine versus placebo. The V and J genes are TRBV6-5 and TRBJ1-2; 8 bases agree with TRBD1. The CDR3 spells CASRDREYGYTF. The CDR3 DNA is TGTGCCAGCAGGGACAGGGAATATGGCTACACCTTC.